These 19 T cell receptor beta chains share one sample of origin, sequenced in a study of response to subunit inactivated influenza vaccine. MiXCR, run by TCRdb on the RT-PCR reads, gives a single entry per CDR3 protein. The repertoire holds under 800,000 distinct CDR3 sequences, with around 14% as singletons. The starting material was PBMCs from blood, obtained approximately 15 days before vaccination. The receptor source for this set is a middle-aged man who received an inactivated influenza vaccine.

This clonotype was detected only a few times. This rearrangement joins TRBV15 to TRBJ1-1; D is undetermined. The CDR3 has 12 residues. Trimming took off 3 bases at V and 8 bases at J, with 10 bases between the two ends. Germline-derived CDR1 and CDR2 are LNHNV and YYDKDF (reference sequence). The CDR3: CATSSFQREAFF. DNA of the CDR3: TGTGCCACCAGCAGCTTTCAAAGAGAAGCTTTCTTT.

This clonotype was seen repeatedly, ten times or more. V gene TRBV6-2 or TRBV6-3 combines with J gene TRBJ2-7; D remains ambiguous. The CDR3 is 11 amino acids. The germline V and J ends were trimmed by 7 bases and 2 bases, with 6 bases remaining between them. Germline values: CDR1 MNHEY, CDR2 SVGEGT. CDR3 sequence reads: CASNRPYEQYF. The CDR3 DNA is TGTGCCAGCAATCGCCCCTACGAGCAGTACTTC.

This chain links TRBV9 with TRBJ2-2, with D perhaps matching TRBD2 (7 bases). V was cut by 9 bases and J by 5 bases, with 20 bases left in between. Germline CDR1 reads SGDLS; CDR2 reads YYNGEE. This CDR3 contains 15 residues. The CDR3 DNA reads TGTGCCACCTCCCCCGGGGGGCGTCGGACCGGGGAGCTGTTTTTT. Its protein is CATSPGGRRTGELFF.

The rearrangement joins TRBV7-2 to TRBJ2-1; 9 nucleotides agree with TRBD1. The CDR3 extends over 14 amino acids. V was clipped by 4 bases and J by 6 bases; unmatched bases: 4. CDR1 and CDR2 (germline): SGHTA, FQGNSA. The CDR3 DNA sequence: TGTGCCAGCAGCTACGGGACAGGGCGCAATGAGCAGTTCTTC. Amino acid sequence: CASSYGTGRNEQFF.

This clonotype was picked up a small number of times. The chain recombines TRBV9 with TRBJ2-3, with D tentatively TRBD2 (6 bases). Deletions cut 3 bases from V and 2 bases from J, with 13 bases between. Germline V gives CDR1 SGDLS, CDR2 YYNGEE. This CDR3 spans 15 amino acids. CDR3 protein: CASSGSGLNTDTQYF. The CDR3 DNA reads as TGTGCCAGCAGCGGTTCGGGACTTAACACAGATACGCAGTATTTT.

This clonotype was seen a handful of times. V is TRBV29-1 and J is TRBJ2-7; TRBD2 agrees at 10 bases. The CDR3 covers 16 residues. J was trimmed by 1 base and V by 1 base; bases with no gene match: 7. Germline values: CDR1 SQVTM, CDR2 ANQGSEA. The CDR3 loop reads CSVEGLAGVPSYEQYF. CDR3 coding DNA: TGCAGCGTTGAAGGCCTAGCGGGAGTTCCATCCTACGAGCAGTACTTC.

This rearrangement joins TRBV12-3 or TRBV12-4 to TRBJ1-2; D not resolved. This CDR3 is 13 amino acids long. V was cut by 1 base and J by 7 bases, with 10 bases left in between. CDR3 nucleotides: TGTGCCAGCAGTTTAGATGGTCAGCTTGGCTACACCTTC. It specifies CASSLDGQLGYTF.

The chain employs TRBV10-2 and TRBJ2-7, with D possibly matching TRBD1 (6 bases). This CDR3 region has 14 residues. The germline V gene encodes CDR1 WSHSY and CDR2 SAAADI. The ends were cut back, 4 bases at V and 1 base at J, with 11 bases in the middle. The CDR3 DNA sequence: TGCGCCAGCAGTGCGTGGACAGAGTCCTACGAGCAGTACTTC. It encodes CASSAWTESYEQYF.

The chain has TRBV20-1 and TRBJ1-1; 11 bases are a match to TRBD1. The CDR3 covers 15 residues. After removal of 8 bases from V and 3 bases from J, the junction contained 11 bases not matched to a gene. Per the germline V gene, CDR1 is DFQATT and CDR2 is SNEGSKA (reference sequence). CDR3 DNA sequence: TGCAGTTCACCGGGACAGGGGGTGGCGGACACTGAAGCTTTCTTT. Translated, it gives CSSPGQGVADTEAFF.

The chain uses TRBV3-1 and TRBJ2-5, with D possibly TRBD2 on 6 matching bases. The CDR3 has 15 residues. V lost 2 bases to trimming and J lost 6 bases, with 16 bases between them. CDR1 and CDR2 (germline): LGHDT, YNNKEL (reference sequence). The CDR3 region has the DNA TGTGCCAGCAGCCAAAGGTCGGGACTTCGGAAGACCCAGTACTTC. This gives the protein CASSQRSGLRKTQYF.

The sample holds a few counts of this clonotype. The chain links TRBV2 to TRBJ1-5; TRBD1 matches at 7 bases. The ends lost 6 bases at V and 10 bases at J; junction bases unmatched: 6. The CDR3 is 12 amino acids. Germline V gives CDR1 SNHLY, CDR2 FYNNEI. The CDR3 nucleotides read TGTGCCAGCAGAGACGACAGGGCTCCCCAGCATTTT. Translated: CASRDDRAPQHF.

This clonotype was seen a handful of times. The chain recombines TRBV15 with TRBJ1-4; D remains ambiguous. Per germline, CDR1 LNHNV and CDR2 YYDKDF (reference sequence). V was clipped by 1 base and J by 3 bases, with 9 bases between them. This CDR3 contains 15 residues. This chain's CDR3 is CATSRVKLANEKLFF. CDR3 nucleotide sequence: TGTGCCACCAGCAGAGTAAAGCTTGCTAATGAAAAACTGTTTTTT.

This clonotype was seen only a few times. The chain joins TRBV4-3 to TRBJ2-1; D perhaps matches TRBD1 (5 bases). The CDR3 is 17 residues long. Trimming cost V 0 bases and J 1 base, with 13 bases left between them. The germline CDR1 and CDR2 sequences are LGHNA and YSLEER. This CDR3 is CASSQDTPQGSYNEQFF. CDR3 DNA: TGCGCCAGCAGCCAAGATACCCCCCAGGGTTCCTACAATGAGCAGTTCTTC.

This clonotype was detected once. The gene calls are TRBV19 and TRBJ2-1, with a weak D call TRBD1 (6 bases). V was cut by 4 bases and J by 6 bases, with 7 bases left in between. Germline CDR1 and CDR2: LNHDA and SQIVND (reference sequence). The CDR3 totals 12 residues. CDR3 amino acids: CASSNRVNEQFF. CDR3 nucleotide sequence: TGTGCCAGTAGTAACAGGGTCAATGAGCAGTTCTTC. Filled out from reference TRBV19 and TRBJ2-1, the complete variable domain reads DGGITQSPKYLFRKEGQNVTLSCEQNLNHDAMYWYRQDPGQGLRLIYYSQIVNDFQKGDIAEGYSVSREKKESFPLTVTSAQKNPTAFYLCASSNRVNEQFFGPGTRLTVL.

This clonotype was observed a handful of times. The chain uses TRBV4-3 and TRBJ2-7; TRBD1 is a possible D gene (6 bases). Between the trimmed V and J ends, which lost 4 bases and 2 bases, there was a span of 15 bases. CDR1 and CDR2 (germline): LGHNA, YSLEER. This CDR3 contains 15 residues. The chain's CDR3 is CASSRLPGTTYEQYF. CDR3 sequence (DNA): TGCGCCAGCAGCCGCCTACCCGGGACAACCTACGAGCAGTACTTC.

The chain has TRBV20-1 and TRBJ2-5; the D is unclear. The ends were cut back, 4 bases at V and 2 bases at J, with 8 bases in the middle. The CDR3 has 12 amino acids. CDR1 DFQATT and CDR2 SNEGSKA come from the germline V gene (reference sequence). CDR3 sequence (DNA): TGCAGTGCTACAACATCACAAGAGACCCAGTACTTC. Protein: CSATTSQETQYF.

The rearrangement joins TRBV20-1 to TRBJ2-1; the D is unclear. The CDR3 length is 14 residues. Germline CDR1 and CDR2: DFQATT and SNEGSKA (reference sequence). V shed 6 bases and J shed 1 base, with 13 bases lying between them. This chain's CDR3 is CSAPHDESYNEQFF. The DNA of the CDR3 is TGCAGTGCCCCGCACGACGAGTCCTACAATGAGCAGTTCTTC.

This rearrangement joins TRBV20-1 to TRBJ2-4; the match to TRBD1 covers 7 bases. Germline values: CDR1 DFQATT, CDR2 SNEGSKA (reference sequence). This CDR3 contains 14 residues. Trimming removed 5 bases from V and 3 bases from J; junction bases left unmatched: 7. CDR3 sequence: CSAARQGFKNIQYF. The DNA of the CDR3 is TGCAGTGCTGCTCGACAGGGCTTCAAAAACATTCAGTACTTC.

The chain uses TRBV20-1 and TRBJ2-3; maybe TRBD1 (6 bases). V dropped 6 bases and J dropped 4 bases, with 20 bases sitting between them. This CDR3 is built from 15 residues. The germline V gene encodes CDR1 DFQATT and CDR2 SNEGSKA (reference sequence). CDR3 sequence: CSARGLSRAPDTQYF. CDR3 coding DNA: TGCAGTGCCAGGGGCCTCTCCAGGGCCCCAGATACGCAGTATTTT.